This T cell receptor (beta chain) was recorded in a study of T cell responses to AZD1222 COVID-19 vaccine. Whole-study findings and limits: Dominant CD4 TCR responses targeted spike regions 160-218 and 743-854.

This CDR3 is built from 14 residues. Looked up from germline, CDR1 is GTSNPN and CDR2 is SVGIG (reference sequence). Deletions cut 4 bases from V and 2 bases from J, with 11 bases between. Sequenced by immunoSEQ multiplex PCR; TCRdb stores in-frame clones only, minus some. The sample records roughly 100,000 clones, roughly 88% being singletons. Concerning this clone: Its specificity is unknown.

This sequence joins TRBV30 and TRBJ2-2; D is undetermined. The clonotype originates from an adult in good health. Material: peripheral blood, obtained on day 0 of AZD1222 vaccination. The CDR3 spells CAWNVALNTGELFF. The CDR3 DNA follows: TGTGCCTGGAACGTGGCCCTCAACACCGGGGAGCTGTTTTTT.